This TCR beta chain was obtained from a study of T cells in Graves' hyperthyroidism and ophthalmopathy. This clonotype was found many times. No antigen is known for it. It was RNA transcripts that yielded the amplified TCR beta CDR3 regions. When the TCR CDR3 underwent first-round RT-PCR, the HTBI primer set was used. One entry per CDR3 protein results from TCRdb running MiXCR on the multiplex PCR reads. The sample yields more than 500,000 distinct CDR3 sequences, less than 15% seen once. Germline values: CDR1 MNHNS, CDR2 SASEGT. V lost 8 bases, J lost 4 bases, and 5 bases stayed unmatched. This CDR3 has 13 amino acids. Study conclusions and caveats: Prediction of ophthalmopathy progression came a median roughly 7.1 months pre-onset.

Criteria for exclusion of patients were uncontrolled infection, other autoimmune disease, pregnancy or lactation. Fresh peripheral blood, under 11 ml, yielded the PBMCs. This clonotype originated in a woman in her thirties or forties with Graves' hyperthyroidism. Sequenced sample: blood. The chain couples TRBV6-1 to TRBJ1-3, with 7 bases lining up with TRBD1. The CDR3 nucleotides read TGTGCCAGCGAGGGGGCAGCGGGAAACACCATATATTTT. Protein sequence: CASEGAAGNTIYF.